This is a list of T cell receptor delta chains from one sample in a study of γδ T cells in repeated Plasmodium falciparum infection. TCRdb reanalysed the multiplex PCR reads with CATT. The table lists 85,000 to 90,000 delta-chain clones, 1.4% of them singletons. Material: gamma-delta T cells from blood. These receptors all come from a pool of human donors (malaria-infected and uninfected, not separated). Both conserved end residues are part of each CDR3. Fields, in order: V gene, J gene, clone size, D gene, CDR3 DNA, CDR3 protein. The D gene is left open where the match is weak. Only some rows state a clone size, as once, few, many or a class for expanded clones.

TRDV1	TRDJ1	many	.	TGTGCTCTTGGGGATTCTCCGGGGGGGAGACCCCACACCGATAAACTCATCTTT	CALGDSPGGRPHTDKLIF
TRDV1	TRDJ1	many	TRDD3	TGTGCTCTTGGTAGCTTCGGCCGGGGATACCTATACACCGATAAACTCATCTTT	CALGSFGRGYLYTDKLIF
TRDV1	TRDJ1	many	TRDD3	TGTGCTCTTGGGGAATTGAGGGACTACTGGGGGATATTAGTCAAAGGTAGAGCCGATAAACTCATCTTT	CALGELRDYWGILVKGRADKLIF
TRDV1	TRDJ1	many	TRDD3	TGTGCTCTTGGGATTAGTTGTGGGGGATACAACGATAAACTCATCTTT	CALGISCGGYNDKLIF
TRDV1	TRDJ1	many	.	TGTGCTCTTGGGGAAAAGCTACTCCACCCCCATCACGATAAACTCATCTTT	CALGEKLLHPHHDKLIF
TRDV1	TRDJ1	many	TRDD3	TGTGCTCTTGAACGGTACTGGGGGATACCGGAGAAACTCATCTTT	CALERYWGIPEKLIF
TRDV1	TRDJ1	medium-sized	TRDD3	TGTGCTCTTGGGGAACTCTGGGGGGGGAGATTCTACACCGATAAACTCATCTTT	CALGELWGGRFYTDKLIF
TRDV1	TRDJ2	few	TRDD3	TGTGCCCTTGGGAGCAACCGGCCTTCCCCTTACTGGGGGATAATTTTGACGGCACAACTCTTCTTT	CALGSNRPSPYWGIILTAQLFF
TRDV1	TRDJ1	many	.	TGTGCTCTTGGGGAAGCCTTCCTTCAGTACTGGGGACTCAACACCGATAAACTCATCTTT	CALGEAFLQYWGLNTDKLIF
TRDV1	TRDJ2	.	.	TGTGCTCTTGGGGGACTAAATAGGACCGCGCGTCGCGATGGGGGCCGAGCGGCACAACTCTTCTTT	CALGGLNRTARRDGGRAAQLFF
TRDV1	TRDJ1	many	.	TGTGCTCTTGGGGAGCGTCGGCCTTCCTACAAGCTTCTGGGGGATAATCCCGATAAACTCATCTTT	CALGERRPSYKLLGDNPDKLIF
TRDV1	TRDJ1	many	TRDD3	TGTGCTCTTGGGGAACTAGCAGTACGGGTCATGACACTTTACTGGGGGGTGGATTCTGATAAACTCATCTTT	CALGELAVRVMTLYWGVDSDKLIF
TRDV2	TRDJ1	many	.	TGTGCCTGTGACACGGTCGGGGCGTACACCGATAAACTCATCTTT	CACDTVGAYTDKLIF
TRDV1	TRDJ1	.	.	TGTGCTCTTGATACTGGGCGACACAGACACACCGATAAACTCATCTTT	CALDTGRHRHTDKLIF
TRDV1	TRDJ2	many	TRDD3	TGTGCTCTTGGGGATAAAATAAACTGGGGGATACGGGAGACAGCACAACTCTTCTTT	CALGDKINWGIRETAQLFF
TRDV1	TRDJ1	many	TRDD3	TGTGCTCTTGGGAAGGGGGCACGTACTGGGGGATACACCGATAAACTCATCTTT	CALGKGARTGGYTDKLIF
TRDV2	TRDJ3	medium-sized	TRDD3	TGTGCCTGTGACACCGTTGGGGGAAACTCCTGGGACACCCGACAGATGTTTTTC	CACDTVGGNSWDTRQMFF
TRDV1	TRDJ1	many	TRDD3	TGTGCTCTTGGGGAATTCCTCCTTCCTCCGCTGGGGGATAAACCCATCTTT	CALGEFLLPPLGDKPIF
TRDV1	TRDJ1	many	.	TGTGCTCTTGGGGGTACTTCTCCACCAACCAACGATAAACTCATCTTT	CALGGTSPPTNDKLIF
TRDV1	TRDJ1	medium-sized	TRDD3	TGTGCTCTTGGGGACCGGAGAGCTGGGGGATACGAGTTGTACACCGATAAACTCATCTTT	CALGDRRAGGYELYTDKLIF
TRDV1	TRDJ1	.	.	TGTGCTCTTGGGGAACTCCCGGGGGATAAACTCATCTTT	CALGELPGDKLIF
TRDV1	TRDJ1	many	.	TGTGCTCTTGGGGAACTAAAACTTCCGATACCTAGGGCCGATAAACTCATCTTT	CALGELKLPIPRADKLIF
TRDV1	TRDJ1	many	TRDD3	TGTGCTCTTGGGGAACAATTCCCCTGTACTGGGGGAATAACCGATAAACTCATCTTT	CALGEQFPCTGGITDKLIF
TRDV2	TRDJ1	medium-sized	TRDD3	TGTGCCTGTGACACCGTGTTCCCCATCTGGGGGCTTCACACCGATAAACTCATCTTT	CACDTVFPIWGLHTDKLIF
TRDV2	TRDJ3	many	.	TGTGCCTGTGACACCGGGAGCGCGAGCTCCTGGGACACCCGACAGATGTTTTTC	CACDTGSASSWDTRQMFF
TRDV3	TRDJ1	many	.	TGTGCCCTCCGACCGTCTCACACCGATAAACTCATCTTT	CALRPSHTDKLIF
TRDV1	TRDJ1	.	TRDD3	TGTGCTCTTGGGGAACCTACCTACGCCGCTATACTGGGGGACCGGATCCTTAAGTACACCGATAAACTCATCTTT	CALGEPTYAAILGDRILKYTDKLIF
TRDV3	TRDJ1	many	.	TGTGCCTTTTCGCTTCTTACTGGGTATACTTACACCGATAAACTCATCTTT	CAFSLLTGYTYTDKLIF
TRDV1	TRDJ1	many	.	TGTGCTCTTGGGGAATTACCCCCACGACATCCTGACACCGATAAACTCATCTTT	CALGELPPRHPDTDKLIF
TRDV2	TRDJ1	many	TRDD3	TGTGCCTGTGACACCTGGATCTGGGGGATACGCGGGTACACCTATAAACCCATCTTT	CACDTWIWGIRGYTYKPIF
TRDV1	TRDJ1	many	.	TGTGCTCTTGGGGAACTACTAGGGGATACCGATAAACTCATCTTT	CALGELLGDTDKLIF
TRDV1	TRDJ1	few	TRDD2	TGTGCTCTTGGGCTGGCCCTTCCTCCGACCGATAAACTCATCTTT	CALGLALPPTDKLIF
TRDV1	TRDJ1	medium-sized	.	TGTGCTCTGCGGCCTTCCCTGACCGATAAACTCATCTTT	CALRPSLTDKLIF
TRDV1	TRDJ1	many	TRDD3	TGTGCTCTTGGGGAACTGCCTCCGGCCGGAGGTTGGGGGATACGCGGCGATAAACTCATCTTT	CALGELPPAGGWGIRGDKLIF
TRDV1	TRDJ1	many	TRDD3	TGTGCTCTTGGGATGGACTGGGGGACATTTTACACCGATAAACTCATCTTT	CALGMDWGTFYTDKLIF
TRDV2	TRDJ1	many	TRDD3	TGTGCCTGTGACCCCGTTTACTGGGGGATACCCGATAAACTCATCTTT	CACDPVYWGIPDKLIF
TRDV1	TRDJ1	many	.	TGTGCTCTTGGGGAACTACCCTCACTCCTACGTTCTTACTGGGAGCCCCACACCGATAAACTCATCTTT	CALGELPSLLRSYWEPHTDKLIF
TRDV1	TRDJ1	many	.	TGTGCTCTTGGGGAACCTCCTACAAACTGGGGTGGGACCGATAAACTCATCTTT	CALGEPPTNWGGTDKLIF